These 28 T cell receptor beta chains were all obtained from the same sample, sequenced in a study of PD-1 blockade in classical Hodgkin lymphoma. Assay used: immunoSEQ multiplex PCR; TCRdb lists only in-frame clones, some missing. The repertoire has tens of thousands of clones, approximately 90% of them found once; the top ten carry around 8.1%. As for time point: cycle 4 day 1 (C4D1), after five to seven weeks of nivolumab. All patients relapsed after autologous stem cell transplantation, and brentuximab vedotin exposure varied. This specimen consisted of peripheral blood mononuclear cells (PBMCs), obtained before the fourth cycle of nivolumab. The source of these receptors is a human donor with classical Hodgkin lymphoma.

This sequence joins TRBV6-6 and TRBJ2-2; TRBD1 is a possible D gene (6 bases). The V gene lost 2 bases and the J gene lost 1 base, with 11 bases spanning the gap. There are 16 residues in the CDR3. Germline V gene lookup returns CDR1 MNHNY and CDR2 SVGAGI (reference sequence). CDR3 DNA sequence: TGTGCCAGCAGTTACGGGGACACCTTGAACACCGGGGAGCTGTTTTTT. Amino acids: CASSYGDTLNTGELFF.

The chain couples TRBV11-1 to TRBJ1-4; D gene unclear. Germline V gives CDR1 SGHAT, CDR2 FQDESV (reference sequence). Trimming pared 2 bases from V and 0 bases from J, leaving 13 bases between. This CDR3 is 17 amino acids long. CDR3 nucleotide sequence: TGTGCCAGCAGCTTATTGACGAGGGTCTCAACTAATGAAAAACTGTTTTTT. This gives the protein CASSLLTRVSTNEKLFF.

V usage is TRBV7-9 and J usage is TRBJ2-3; D is uncertain. Germline V gives CDR1 SEHNR, CDR2 FQNEAQ (reference sequence). CDR3 length equals 14 residues. The V end was cut by 11 bases, the J end by 2 bases, with 17 bases between. CDR3 loop: CASSWDQNTDTQYF. CDR3 nucleotides: TGTGCCTCGTCTTGGGATCAGAACACAGATACGCAGTATTTT.

The V gene is TRBV6-6, the J gene TRBJ1-2; TRBD1 might be the D (5 bases). This CDR3 comprises 15 residues. V lost 2 bases and J lost 6, with 16 bases in between. CDR1 and CDR2 from the germline V gene are MNHNY and SVGAGI (reference sequence). CDR3 sequence: CASSYRPPREDGYTF. The CDR3 bases are TGTGCCAGCAGTTACAGGCCCCCCAGGGAGGATGGCTACACCTTC.

The chain has TRBV18 and TRBJ2-7, with 9 bases aligning to TRBD1. From germline, CDR1 is KGHSH and CDR2 LQKENI. The V and J ends lost 3 bases and 0 bases, in that order; junction bases with no gene match: 12. This CDR3 contains 18 residues. The CDR3 spells CASSPRDRAPLLSYEQYF. In nucleotides, the CDR3 is TGTGCCAGCTCACCCCGGGACAGGGCCCCACTCCTCTCCTACGAGCAGTACTTC.

This clone was detected once. The rearrangement joins TRBV5-1 to TRBJ2-7; 9 positions match TRBD1. The CDR3 length is 14 residues. Germline trimming cut 4 bases from V and 6 bases from J; bases unmatched to any gene: 8. Germline CDR1 and CDR2: SGHRS and YFSETQ. Here the CDR3 reads CASSIDRGTGEQYF. CDR3 nucleotides: TGCGCCAGCAGCATAGACAGGGGGACAGGCGAGCAGTACTTC.

The chain links TRBV27 to TRBJ2-7, with a tentative D call TRBD2 (6 bases). The CDR3 is made up of 14 amino acids. V lost 4 bases, J lost 1 base, and 11 bases lay in between. Germline V gene lookup returns CDR1 MNHEY and CDR2 SMNVEV (reference sequence). CDR3 DNA: TGTGCCAGCAGTTCTTTGCGGGATTCCTACGAGCAGTACTTC. Translated, it gives CASSSLRDSYEQYF.

The genes are TRBV9 and TRBJ2-5, with D perhaps matching TRBD1 (6 bases). CDR3 length: 13 residues. The V gene's germline CDR1 is SGDLS and CDR2 YYNGEE. Trimming cost V 1 base and J 5 bases, with 9 bases left between them. CDR3 DNA: TGTGCCAGCAGCGTACGAACAGGGGAGACCCAGTACTTC. This encodes CASSVRTGETQYF.

V and J are TRBV6-5 and TRBJ1-5; D unclear. Trimming cost V 4 bases and J 5 bases, with 9 bases left between them. The CDR3 consists of 13 residues. Per germline, CDR1 MNHEY and CDR2 SVGAGI. The CDR3 region is CASSWTEDQPQHF. DNA of the CDR3: TGTGCCAGCAGTTGGACCGAAGATCAGCCCCAGCATTTT.

V and J are TRBV21-1 and TRBJ2-1; TRBD2, as called in the table, went unchecked against the DNA. TRBV21-1 represents a pseudogene. This CDR3 comprises 17 residues. The CDR3 DNA reads as TGTGCCAGCAGCAAAGCGCTTTTGGGGAGCTCCTACAATGAGCAGTTCTTC. It specifies CASSKALLGSSYNEQFF.

V is TRBV5-4 and J is TRBJ2-5; 8 bases fit TRBD2. CDR1 is SGHNT and CDR2 is YYREEE in the germline V gene (reference sequence). This CDR3 comprises 15 residues. V was clipped by 0 bases and J by 1 base; unmatched bases: 2. The CDR3 spells CASSLVGGAQETQYF. The CDR3, as DNA: TGTGCCAGCAGCTTGGTCGGGGGGGCCCAAGAGACCCAGTACTTC.

The V call is TRBV6-5, the J call TRBJ1-1, with D unresolved. Germline assignment: CDR1 MNHEY and CDR2 SVGAGI. This CDR3 region has 14 residues. The germline V and J ends were trimmed by 1 base and 7 bases, with 13 bases remaining between them. The CDR3 bases are TGTGCCAGCAGTTACTTCAGAGTTAATAGTGAAGCTTTCTTT. It is translated as CASSYFRVNSEAFF.

CDR3 in amino acids: CASSLGYSGHYGYTF. For the CDR3, the DNA is TGTGCCAGCAGCTTAGGTTATTCGGGCCACTATGGCTACACCTTC. V and J are TRBV11-2 and TRBJ1-2; no clear D. CDR1 is SGHAT and CDR2 is FQNNGV in the germline V gene. The CDR3 is 15 residues long. Trimming pared 1 base from V and 3 bases from J, leaving 12 bases between.

The chain links TRBV5-4 to TRBJ2-7, with 7 bases fitting TRBD2. Unmatched junction bases numbered 3, after V lost 4 bases and J lost 2 bases. The V gene's germline CDR1 is SGHNT and CDR2 YYREEE (reference sequence). The CDR3 sequence is 13 residues long. CDR3 loop: CASSPGGTYEQYF. The DNA of the CDR3 is TGTGCCAGCAGCCCCGGGGGGACCTACGAGCAGTACTTC.

The chain is built from TRBV7-2 and TRBJ1-5; D is uncertain. CDR1 and CDR2 from the germline V gene are SGHTA and FQGNSA. Deletions cut 3 bases from V and 7 bases from J, with 16 bases between. This CDR3 spans 15 amino acids. The CDR3: CASSLGGDPSQPQHF. DNA for the CDR3: TGTGCCAGCAGCTTGGGCGGGGATCCAAGCCAGCCCCAGCATTTT.

V usage is TRBV5-6 and J usage is TRBJ2-3; perhaps TRBD1 as D (6 bases). The CDR3 runs 14 residues. Between the trimmed V and J ends, which lost 4 bases and 2 bases, there was a span of 11 bases. Germline loops: CDR1 SGHDT, CDR2 YYEEEE. The CDR3 DNA follows: TGTGCCAGCAGCCGCGACAGGAACACAGATACGCAGTATTTT. The encoded protein is CASSRDRNTDTQYF. Full variable domain (outside the CDR3, taken from reference TRBV5-6 and TRBJ2-3): DAGVTQSPTHLIKTRGQQVTLRCSPKSGHDTVSWYQQALGQGPQFIFQYYEEEERQRGNFPDRFSGHQFPNYSSELNVNALLLGDSALYLCASSRDRNTDTQYFGPGTRLTVL.

The chain joins TRBV6-6 to TRBJ1-4; D unclear. The CDR3 spans 14 residues. V was trimmed by 5 bases and J by 4 bases, leaving 11 bases between them. Germline assignment: CDR1 MNHNY and CDR2 SVGAGI (reference sequence). DNA for the CDR3: TGTGCCAGCAGTCCTCGGGTGATTAATGAAAAACTGTTTTTT. Its translation: CASSPRVINEKLFF.

This clone has only a few counts. The V gene is TRBV10-3, the J gene TRBJ1-5; 12 bases fit TRBD1. The germline CDR1 and CDR2 sequences are ENHRY and SYGVKD. The CDR3 covers 15 residues. V dropped 2 bases and J dropped 13; count of bases not matched to a gene: 9. CDR3 nucleotide sequence: TGTGCCATCAGTGAGGACCGGGACAGGGGGCGCGAACAGCATTTT. It translates to CAISEDRDRGREQHF.

CDR3 bases: TGTGCCGGAGGACGACAGGGGGTAGCTGACTATGGCTACACCTTC. It specifies CAGGRQGVADYGYTF. The chain carries TRBV28 and TRBJ1-2; 9 bases are a match to TRBD1. The CDR3 is 15 amino acids. The germline V gene encodes CDR1 MDHEN and CDR2 SYDVKM. Unmatched junction bases numbered 13, after V lost 11 bases and J lost 3 bases.

The chain carries TRBV4-1 and TRBJ2-7; D uncertain. Germline CDR1 MGHRA, CDR2 YSYEKL. V dropped 1 base and J dropped 4 bases, with 8 bases sitting between them. The CDR3 length is 13 residues. The CDR3 DNA follows: TGCGCCAGCAGCCAAGTTGCCACATACGAGCAGTACTTC. Translation gives CASSQVATYEQYF.

This clone came up once. The chain is built from TRBV6-6 and TRBJ2-7; TRBD1 matches 7 bases. V lost 6 bases and J lost 2; bases outside the gene matches: 7. The CDR3 spans 14 residues. Germline CDR1 MNHNY, CDR2 SVGAGI (reference sequence). As DNA, the CDR3 is TGTGCCAGCAGCTACGACAGGGAGACCTACGAGCAGTACTTC. Its protein is CASSYDRETYEQYF.

V and J are TRBV7-8 and TRBJ2-7; D uncertain. Germline CDR1 SGHVS, CDR2 FQNEAQ. V lost 0 bases and J lost 3, with 6 bases in between. The CDR3 contains 13 residues. The CDR3 protein is CASSLASSYEQYF. CDR3 sequence (DNA): TGTGCCAGCAGCTTAGCTTCGAGCTACGAGCAGTACTTC. The whole variable domain, remainder taken from reference TRBV7-8 and TRBJ2-7, is GAGVSQSPRYKVAKRGQDVALRCDPISGHVSLFWYQQALGQGPEFLTYFQNEAQLDKSGLPSDRFFAERPEGSVSTLKIQRTQQEDSAVYLCASSLASSYEQYFGPGTRLTVT.

This chain connects TRBV5-1 to TRBJ2-7; tentatively, D is TRBD2 (5 bases). Germline CDR1 reads SGHRS; CDR2 reads YFSETQ. This CDR3 has 13 residues. Trimming removed 5 bases at V and 0 bases at J, with 9 bases between. CDR3 nucleotide sequence: TGCGCCAGCAGTGTGGCGGGCTCCTACGAGCAGTACTTC. This encodes CASSVAGSYEQYF.

CDR3 DNA: TGTGCCTGGAGAGGGGGCCCTGGAAACACCATATATTTT. The encoded protein is CAWRGGPGNTIYF. The chain couples TRBV30 to TRBJ1-3, with 7 bases matching TRBD1. Trimming took 3 bases from V and 2 from J; bases not matched to a gene: 1. The CDR3 length is 13 residues. Per germline, CDR1 GTSNPN and CDR2 SVGIG (reference sequence).

Worth noting for this clone: The same CDR3 also results from other DNA sequences found in this sample. The chain joins TRBV5-1 to TRBJ2-2, with D possibly matching TRBD1 (6 bases). Trimming pared 4 bases from V and 1 base from J, leaving 8 bases between. From germline, CDR1 is SGHRS and CDR2 YFSETQ. The CDR3 contains 14 residues. CDR3 in DNA: TGCGCCAGCAGCCCGACAGGGAACACCGGGGAGCTGTTTTTT. Protein product: CASSPTGNTGELFF.

This clone appeared once. This sequence joins TRBV5-1 and TRBJ1-1, with 7 bases matching TRBD1. Losses at the gene ends were 2 bases for V and 4 bases for J; bases not matched to a gene: 8. Germline loops: CDR1 SGHRS, CDR2 YFSETQ. The CDR3 contains 15 residues. The CDR3 DNA sequence: TGCGCCAGCAGCTTAACCCCTCCAGGGGGCACTGAAGCTTTCTTT. It is translated as CASSLTPPGGTEAFF.

This clone was picked up one time. This chain uses TRBV6-4 with TRBJ2-1, with TRBD2 matching 13 bases. V trimming: 5 bases; J trimming: 8 bases; junction bases outside the gene matches: 6. This CDR3 has 15 residues. Germline CDR1 reads MRHNA; CDR2 reads SNTAGT. The CDR3 DNA is TGTGCCAGCAGTCCACTAGCGGGGGGGCGTGATGAGCAGTTCTTC. It specifies CASSPLAGGRDEQFF.

The rearrangement uses TRBV7-9 and TRBJ1-5; TRBD1 matches at 7 bases. The CDR3 has 14 residues. Trimming at V came to 2 bases and at J to 5 bases, leaving 3 bases not matched to a gene. Germline CDR1 is SEHNR and CDR2 is FQNEAQ (reference sequence). DNA of the CDR3: TGTGCCAGCAGCTTACAAGGGGGCCATCAGCCCCAGCATTTT. Translating it yields CASSLQGGHQPQHF.